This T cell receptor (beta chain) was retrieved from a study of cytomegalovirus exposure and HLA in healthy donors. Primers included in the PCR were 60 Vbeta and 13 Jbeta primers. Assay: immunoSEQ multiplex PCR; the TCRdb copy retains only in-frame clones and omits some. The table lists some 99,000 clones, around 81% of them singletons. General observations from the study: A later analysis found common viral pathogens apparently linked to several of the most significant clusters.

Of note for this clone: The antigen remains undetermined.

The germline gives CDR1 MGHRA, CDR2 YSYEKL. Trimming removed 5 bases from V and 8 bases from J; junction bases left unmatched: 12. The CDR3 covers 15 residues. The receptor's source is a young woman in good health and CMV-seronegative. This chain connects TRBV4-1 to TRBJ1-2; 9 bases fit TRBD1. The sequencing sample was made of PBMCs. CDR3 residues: CASSAPGQGSIGYTF. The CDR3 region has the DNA TGCGCCAGCAGCGCCCCGGGACAGGGTTCGATCGGCTACACCTTC.